This T cell receptor (beta chain) was sequenced during a study of T cell responses to AZD1222 COVID-19 vaccine. The study, taken as a whole, reports: Mapped onto spike, vaccine-associated CD4 TCRs spanned it and were dominant at 160-218 and 743-854. Possibly, clonal diversity was underestimated; donors were largely white British and included more females. Among spike-specific TCRs, nearly half reportedly target unmutated variant regions.

V trimming: 3 bases; J trimming: 3 bases; junction bases outside the gene matches: 6. The CDR3 is 14 amino acids. Germline V lookup: CDR1 SGHRS, CDR2 YFSETQ. In its sample, this clone was seen once. Its antigen is unidentified. TCRdb keeps only in-frame clones here, not all; method: immunoSEQ multiplex PCR. The table has 160,000 or so clones, 85% to 95% seen once; the top ten hold approximately 1.6%. The sequence was collected from an adult who received the AZD1222 COVID-19 vaccine. The chain uses TRBV5-1 and TRBJ2-7, with 7 bases that match TRBD2. The sample here was peripheral blood, taken 28 days after the second AZD1222 dose. CDR3 protein: CASSSRDYSYEQYF. The DNA of the CDR3 is TGCGCCAGCAGCTCCCGGGACTACAGCTACGAGCAGTACTTC.